This T cell receptor (beta chain) was captured in a study of cytomegalovirus exposure and HLA in healthy donors. The PCR was carried out with 60 Vbeta primers and 13 Jbeta primers. Repertoires were generated with immunoSEQ multiplex PCR, while TCRdb's copy carries only in-frame clones and drops some. Of about 84,000 clones in the sample, around three fifths were seen once. V was shortened by 4 bases and J by 4 bases, with 17 bases between the two germline ends. Per germline, CDR1 SGHRS and CDR2 YFSETQ. The CDR3 spans 15 residues. This clone was observed a handful of times. The clonotype originates from a woman in her thirties or forties in good health and CMV-seropositive. Material: PBMCs. This chain joins TRBV5-1 and TRBJ1-2, with D maybe TRBD1 (6 bases). The CDR3, as DNA: TGCGCCAGCAGCACGACAGGTCTTAGGAGCTATGGCTACACCTTC. Translated, it gives CASSTTGLRSYGYTF.